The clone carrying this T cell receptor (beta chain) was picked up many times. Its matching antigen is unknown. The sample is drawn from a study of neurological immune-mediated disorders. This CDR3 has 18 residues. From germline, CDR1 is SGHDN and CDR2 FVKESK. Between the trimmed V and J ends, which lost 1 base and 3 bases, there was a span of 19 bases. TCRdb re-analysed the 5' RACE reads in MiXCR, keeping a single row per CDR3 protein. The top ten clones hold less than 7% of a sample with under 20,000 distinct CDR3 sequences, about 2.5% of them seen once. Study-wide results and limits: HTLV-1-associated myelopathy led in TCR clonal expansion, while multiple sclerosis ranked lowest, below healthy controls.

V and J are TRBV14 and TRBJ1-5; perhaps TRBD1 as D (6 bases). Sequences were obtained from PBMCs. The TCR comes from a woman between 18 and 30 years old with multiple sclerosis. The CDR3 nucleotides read TGTGCCAGCAGCCAAGTATTAGGACAGCCCTATGTCAATCAGCCCCAGCATTTT. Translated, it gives CASSQVLGQPYVNQPQHF.